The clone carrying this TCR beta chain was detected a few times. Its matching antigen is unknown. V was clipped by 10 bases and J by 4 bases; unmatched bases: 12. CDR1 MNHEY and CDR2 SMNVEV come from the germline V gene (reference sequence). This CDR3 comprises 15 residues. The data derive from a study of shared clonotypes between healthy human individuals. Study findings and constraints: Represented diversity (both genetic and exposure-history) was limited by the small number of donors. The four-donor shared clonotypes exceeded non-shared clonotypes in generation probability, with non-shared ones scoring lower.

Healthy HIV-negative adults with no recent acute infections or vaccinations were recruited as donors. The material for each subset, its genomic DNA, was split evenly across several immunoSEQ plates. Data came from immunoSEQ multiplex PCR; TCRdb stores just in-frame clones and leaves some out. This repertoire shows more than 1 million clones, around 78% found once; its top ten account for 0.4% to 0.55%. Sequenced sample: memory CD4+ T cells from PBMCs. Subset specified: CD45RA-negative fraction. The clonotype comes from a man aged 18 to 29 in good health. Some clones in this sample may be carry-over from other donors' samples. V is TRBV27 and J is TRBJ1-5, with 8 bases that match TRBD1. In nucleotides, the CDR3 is TGTGCCACCACGGAGACAGGGGATGGAAATCAGCCCCAGCATTTT. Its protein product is CATTETGDGNQPQHF.